This is a list of T cell receptor beta chains from one sample in a study of cytomegalovirus exposure and HLA in healthy donors. The data were produced by immunoSEQ multiplex PCR, yet TCRdb's version contains in-frame clones alone and is incomplete. Of some 120,000 clones in the sample, roughly two thirds were seen once. The material sequenced was PBMCs. The source of these receptors is a man aged 25-40 years in good health and CMV-seropositive. CDR3s leave out the opening cysteine and the closing phenylalanine or tryptophan. Fields, in order: J gene, V gene, CDR3 protein.

>TRBJ2-7|TRBV5-4
ASSSGQGIYEQY
>TRBJ2-7|TRBV5-1
ASSLYQRPYEQY
>TRBJ2-2|TRBV13
ASSPEGRETGELF
>TRBJ1-4|TRBV5-1
ASSLDTGYEKLF
>TRBJ2-7|TRBV18
ASSPRLAGTYEQY
>TRBJ2-5|TRBV4-3
ASSLLPGETQY
>TRBJ2-2|TRBV5-5
ASSLGRVETNTGELF
>TRBJ2-4|TRBV6-4
ASSGQHRQSLAKNIQY
>TRBJ2-7|TRBV7-9
ASKPRGLANHEQY
>TRBJ2-1|TRBV6-5
ASSYSTGGNEQF
>TRBJ2-3|TRBV19
ASSIVGHSTDTQY
>TRBJ1-1|TRBV28
ASSLIEGEAF
>TRBJ2-2|TRBV7-9
ASSNPPGSSSYTGELF
>TRBJ2-1|TRBV7-9
ASSPLAGGVNEQF
>TRBJ2-2|TRBV7-6
ASRPRRGLADTGELF
>TRBJ1-2|TRBV5-1
ASSLGGQTYGYT
>NA|TRBV30
AWSVSVITGREQY
>TRBJ2-4|TRBV5-6
ASSLERGQGSRNIQY
>TRBJ2-7|TRBV5-1
ASSGLGSLIYEQY
>TRBJ2-5|TRBV9
ASTAGPTQETQY
>TRBJ2-7|TRBV6-5
ASSYLRREYNEQY
>TRBJ1-1|TRBV28
ASILDMNTEAF
>TRBJ1-1|TRBV7-2
ASSLVIGGSAEAF
>TRBJ2-1|TRBV7-2
ASSLEGTSGRFNNEQF
>TRBJ2-2|TRBV2
ASRTSENTGELF
>TRBJ2-7|TRBV6-6
ASSIISSYEQY
>TRBJ2-1|TRBV5-1
ASSDFSGHISGNEQF
>TRBJ2-7|TRBV5-1
ASSLAVGSRYYEQY
>TRBJ1-2|TRBV15
ATSRDREAAFYGYT
>TRBJ1-2|TRBV5-1
ASTGGAYYGYT
>TRBJ2-7|TRBV28
ASSLIGGSHEQY
>TRBJ1-2|TRBV27
ASSYTGANYGYT
>TRBJ2-1|TRBV5-4
ASSSLGAYNEQF
>TRBJ2-7|TRBV11-2
ASSTRRLAGYEQY
>TRBJ1-1|TRBV5-8
ASSLDRGTEAF
>TRBJ2-1|TRBV28
AAGLAGFSEQF
>TRBJ2-7|TRBV30
AWTKGLLGTAEQY
>TRBJ1-1|TRBV27
ASSFGQAVTEAF
>TRBJ1-5|TRBV2
ASVGQGRHQPQH
>TRBJ2-7|TRBV6-1
ASSVRQYEQY
>TRBJ1-5|TRBV27
ASSCKTAVGQGFISNQPQH
>TRBJ2-7|TRBV25-1
ASSPKRGYEQY
>TRBJ1-4|TRBV27
ASRGTGGVEKLF
>TRBJ2-7|TRBV28
ASSFAGTGSYEQY
>TRBJ2-3|TRBV11-2
ASSLSSGSGDTQY
>TRBJ1-1|TRBV6-6
ASSPRGNTEAF
>TRBJ2-1|TRBV6-4
ASSDFGSGSYNEQF
>TRBJ2-1|TRBV6-5
ASSYWSGNEQF
>TRBJ2-6|TRBV5-6
ASSLVSSGANVLT
>TRBJ1-5|TRBV18
ASSRQGGNQPQH
>TRBJ1-5|TRBV27
ASRGGHRNQPQH
>TRBJ2-1|TRBV6-5
ASSIAGESYNEQF
>TRBJ1-2|TRBV5-1
ASSLVGQDYGYT
>TRBJ1-1|TRBV28
ASSLWGGAAF
>TRBJ1-2|TRBV28
ASSPVGQYYGYT
>TRBJ2-2|TRBV4-1
ASSQGTRGVGELF